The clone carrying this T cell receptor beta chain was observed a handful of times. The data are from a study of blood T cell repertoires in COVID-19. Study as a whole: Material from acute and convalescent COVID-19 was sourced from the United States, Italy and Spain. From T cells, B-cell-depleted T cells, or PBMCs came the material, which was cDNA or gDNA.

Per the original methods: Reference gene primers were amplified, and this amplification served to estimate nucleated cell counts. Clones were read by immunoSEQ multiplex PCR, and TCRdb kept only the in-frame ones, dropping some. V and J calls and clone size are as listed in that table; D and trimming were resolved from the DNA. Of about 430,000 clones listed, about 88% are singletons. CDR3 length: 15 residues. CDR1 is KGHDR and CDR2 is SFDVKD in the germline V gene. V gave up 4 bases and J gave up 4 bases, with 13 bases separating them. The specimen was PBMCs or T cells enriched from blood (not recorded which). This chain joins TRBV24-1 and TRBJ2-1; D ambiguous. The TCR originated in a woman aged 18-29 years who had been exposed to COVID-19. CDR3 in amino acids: CATSDPVDKYNEQFF. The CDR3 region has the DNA TGTGCCACCAGTGACCCCGTAGACAAATACAATGAGCAGTTCTTC.